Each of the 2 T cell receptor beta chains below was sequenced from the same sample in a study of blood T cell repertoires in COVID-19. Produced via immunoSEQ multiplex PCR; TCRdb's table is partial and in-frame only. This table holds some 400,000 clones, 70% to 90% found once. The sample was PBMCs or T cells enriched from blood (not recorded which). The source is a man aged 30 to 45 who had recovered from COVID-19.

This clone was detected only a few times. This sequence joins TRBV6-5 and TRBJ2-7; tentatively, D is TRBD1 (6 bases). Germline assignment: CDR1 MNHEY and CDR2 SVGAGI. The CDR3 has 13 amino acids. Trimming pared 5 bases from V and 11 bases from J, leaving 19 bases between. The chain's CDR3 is CASSTNRVGKEYF. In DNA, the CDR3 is TGTGCCAGCAGTACAAACAGGGTCGGGAAGGAGTACTTC.

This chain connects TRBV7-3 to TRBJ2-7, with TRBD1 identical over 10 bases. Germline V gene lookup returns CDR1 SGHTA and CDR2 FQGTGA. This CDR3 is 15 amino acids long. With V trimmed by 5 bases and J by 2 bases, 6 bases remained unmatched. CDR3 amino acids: CASSPSGTGAYEQYF. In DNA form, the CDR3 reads TGTGCCAGCAGCCCATCCGGGACAGGGGCCTACGAGCAGTACTTC. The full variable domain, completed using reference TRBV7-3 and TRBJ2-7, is GAGVSQTPSNKVTEKGKYVELRCDPISGHTALYWYRQSLGQGPEFLIYFQGTGAADDSGLPNDRFFAVRPEGSVSTLKIQRTERGDSAVYLCASSPSGTGAYEQYFGPGTRLTVT.